This T cell receptor beta chain was identified in a study of shared clonotypes between healthy human individuals. Study at large: Donors, aged 18 to 49, were a couple of women and a few men.

Of note for this clone: What it recognizes is unknown.

Study findings and constraints: Naive subsets typically showed greater estimated richness than memory subsets. Incomplete sequencing of sorted subsets was indicated by rarefaction despite large depth.

This table comes from immunoSEQ multiplex PCR, and its TCRdb copy is limited to in-frame clones, with some not included. Of more than 850,000 clones detected, more than 75% appear once; the ten largest clones hold about 0.52%. The TCR comes from a man aged 18 to 30 in good health. Some clones in this sample may be carry-over from other donors' samples. Source material: memory CD4+ T cells from PBMCs. Regarding subset: CD45RA-negative fraction.

CDR3 in amino acids: CASTEQGVNSPLHF. CDR3 bases: TGTGCCAGCACAGAACAGGGAGTTAATTCACCCCTCCACTTT. The rearrangement joins TRBV6-1 to TRBJ1-6; a weak D match, TRBD1 (6 bases). V was shortened by 7 bases and J by 6 bases, with 13 bases between the two germline ends. The CDR3 length is 14 residues. The germline CDR1 and CDR2 sequences are MNHNS and SASEGT.